These 9 T cell receptor beta chains came from one sample sequenced in a study of blood T cell repertoires in COVID-19 (dated by TCRdb to between 2020 and 2021). Library generation was performed with the immunoSEQ multiplex PCR assay. Imported from immuneACCESS, the table was reduced by TCRdb to in-frame sequences with V and J called. These copies leave out some clones; in studies compared against another copy, an unresolved V gene accounts for under half, and the cause of the remainder is not known. The sample table holds roughly 140,000 clones, of which over 70% were seen once. Approximately 2% of the sample is taken by the ten largest. Sample: peripheral blood. Receptor source: a woman aged 55-69 years with acute or convalescent COVID-19.

The table lists this clone with a count of one. The V and J genes are TRBV28 and TRBJ2-7; D is perhaps TRBD1 (5 bases). Looked up from germline, CDR1 is MDHEN and CDR2 is SYDVKM. The CDR3 spans 15 residues. The ends were cut back, 2 bases at V and 5 bases at J, with 16 bases in the middle. CDR3 sequence reads: CASSLPFTGRNEQYF. In DNA form, the CDR3 reads TGTGCCAGCAGTTTACCATTCACAGGTAGGAACGAGCAGTACTTC.

This chain joins TRBV5-1 and TRBJ2-7; 8 nucleotides match TRBD1. The germline V gene encodes CDR1 SGHRS and CDR2 YFSETQ. The CDR3 is 14 amino acids. The V segment lost 4 bases and the J segment 3 bases; nucleotides outside the gene matches: 6. CDR3 sequence (DNA): TGCGCCAGCAGCATTTGGGACAGGAGCTACGAGCAGTACTTC. It specifies CASSIWDRSYEQYF.

This chain connects TRBV14 to TRBJ2-2, with TRBD1 identical over 8 bases. Germline-derived CDR1 and CDR2 are SGHDN and FVKESK. V lost 3 bases and J lost 2; bases outside the gene matches: 17. This CDR3 is 20 amino acids long. The CDR3 loop reads CASSHWNRPRDRKNTGELFF. The CDR3 coding sequence is TGTGCCAGCAGCCACTGGAATAGACCCCGGGACAGGAAAAACACCGGGGAGCTGTTTTTT.

This chain joins TRBV10-2 and TRBJ2-1; D not resolved. The CDR3 covers 14 residues. In germline, CDR1 is WSHSY, CDR2 SAAADI. Trimming left V 4 bases short and J 1 base short, with 8 bases between. The CDR3 bases are TGCGCCAGCAGTGTCGGAGCATCCTACAATGAGCAGTTCTTC. Residues: CASSVGASYNEQFF.

In this sample, this clone turned up once. The genes are TRBV28 and TRBJ2-6, with 8 bases that match TRBD2. The CDR3 is 18 residues long. Trimming cost V 3 bases and J 2 bases; bases outside gene matches: 9. CDR1 is MDHEN, CDR2 SYDVKM, per germline. CDR3 nucleotides: TGTGCCAGCAGTTTGAGGGCGGGAGGTGTAGCTGGGGCCAACGTCCTGACTTTC. It translates to CASSLRAGGVAGANVLTF.

CDR3 region: CASSFGTGDNQPQHF. CDR3 in DNA: TGTGCCAGCAGCTTCGGGACAGGAGATAATCAGCCCCAGCATTTT. The chain has TRBV11-2 and TRBJ1-5, with 8 bases identical to TRBD1. This CDR3 region has 15 residues. V trimming: 3 bases; J trimming: 4 bases; junction bases outside the gene matches: 5. CDR1 SGHAT and CDR2 FQNNGV come from the germline V gene.

The rearrangement uses TRBV4-1 and TRBJ1-2; D perhaps matches TRBD1 (5 bases). Per the germline V gene, CDR1 is MGHRA and CDR2 is YSYEKL. V shed 1 base and J shed 4 bases, with 13 bases lying between them. This CDR3 contains 15 residues. The CDR3 sequence is CASSQGPAGTYGYTF. In nucleotides, the CDR3 is TGCGCCAGCAGCCAAGGCCCGGCGGGGACCTATGGCTACACCTTC.

This rearrangement joins TRBV5-1 to TRBJ2-7, with TRBD1 as a possible D gene (5 bases). The CDR3 extends over 16 amino acids. V was clipped by 0 bases and J by 2 bases, with 15 bases between them. The germline CDR1 and CDR2 sequences are SGHRS and YFSETQ. The CDR3: CASSLAPREGTYEQYF. The CDR3 DNA reads TGCGCCAGCAGCTTGGCCCCCAGGGAAGGAACCTACGAGCAGTACTTC.

This clone occurred once. J is TRBJ1-1 and V is TRBV30; a weak D match, TRBD1 (5 bases). Trimming stripped 1 base from V and 4 bases from J, with 16 bases between. The CDR3 is made up of 15 amino acids. Germline values: CDR1 GTSNPN, CDR2 SVGIG (reference sequence). CDR3 sequence: CAWSEAGWGPTEAFF. CDR3 bases: TGTGCCTGGAGTGAAGCAGGGTGGGGCCCCACTGAAGCTTTCTTT.